Listed below are T cell receptor beta chains from one sample, sequenced in a study of CD8+CD57+ T cells in acquired aplastic anemia. TCRdb fed the reads into MiXCR, producing one record per CDR3 protein. The data hold approximately 220,000 distinct CDR3 sequences, with roughly half observed a single time. What was sequenced was sorted CD4+, CD8+, or CD8+CD57+ T cells (not recorded which) from PBMCs. Receptors were obtained from a human donor with aplastic anemia. The CDR3 runs from the conserved cysteine through the conserved F or W. The D gene is left open where the match is weak. Clone size appears in some rows only: once, few, many, or a class for an expanded clone.

>few|NA|TRBV29-1|TRBJ2-5
CSVEEDRQGGQQETQYF
TGCAGCGTTGAAGAGGACAGGCAGGGGGGTCAGCAAGAGACCCAGTACTTC
>many|NA|TRBV9|TRBJ1-3
CASSVDRTDSGNTIYF
TGTGCCAGCAGCGTAGACCGGACTGATTCTGGAAACACCATATATTTT
>many|NA|TRBV19|TRBJ2-1
CASSMIWGDTEQFF
TGTGCCAGTAGTATGATTTGGGGGGACACAGAGCAGTTCTTC
>many|TRBD1|TRBV9|TRBJ1-6
CASSLGTEKYSPLHF
TGTGCCAGCAGCCTCGGGACAGAAAAGTATTCACCCCTCCACTTT
>many|TRBD2|TRBV19|TRBJ2-7
CASSWNSGSGEQYF
TGTGCCAGTAGTTGGAATAGCGGGAGTGGAGAGCAGTACTTC
>few|NA|TRBV30|TRBJ1-1
CAWSVNTEAFF
TGTGCCTGGAGCGTGAACACTGAAGCTTTCTTT
>NA|NA|TRBV20-1|TRBJ2-7
CSARTSGRDYEQYF
TGCAGTGCTAGAACCTCGGGCAGGGATTACGAGCAGTACTTC
>NA|NA|TRBV5-4|TRBJ1-5
CAYCSQGINQPQHF
TGTGCATACTGCTCGCAGGGTATCAATCAGCCCCAGCATTTT
>NA|NA|TRBV29-1|TRBJ1-1
CSVVSGVGTEAFF
TGCAGCGTTGTATCGGGCGTCGGCACTGAAGCTTTCTTT
>few|NA|TRBV7-8|TRBJ2-7
CASSATSRRDAEQYF
TGTGCCAGCAGCGCGACGTCTAGAAGGGATGCCGAGCAGTACTTC
>NA|TRBD1|TRBV15|TRBJ1-4
CATSRGTGSEKLFF
TGTGCCACCAGCAGAGGGACAGGGTCCGAAAAACTGTTTTTT
>NA|TRBD1|TRBV29-1|TRBJ2-6
CSVDGDRGSGANVLTF
TGCAGCGTCGATGGGGACAGGGGATCTGGGGCCAACGTCCTGACTTTC
>NA|TRBD1|TRBV19|TRBJ1-5
CATKDRVGQPQHF
TGTGCCACCAAGGACAGGGTAGGTCAGCCCCAGCATTTT
>NA|NA|TRBV6-2/TRBV6-3|TRBJ1-4
CASTLRQASSEKLFF
TGTGCCAGTACCCTCCGACAGGCTTCCTCTGAAAAACTGTTTTTT
>many|NA|TRBV9|TRBJ2-7
CASSAHSMTALTYEQYF
TGTGCCAGCAGCGCGCACTCAATGACAGCCCTAACCTACGAGCAGTACTTC
>NA|NA|TRBV10-2|TRBJ1-2
CASSDSKGSGNGYTF
TGCGCCAGCAGTGATTCAAAGGGGAGTGGTAATGGCTACACCTTC
>NA|TRBD1|TRBV28|TRBJ1-4
CASIPEGRGHEKLFF
TGTGCCAGCATCCCGGAGGGCAGGGGGCATGAAAAACTGTTTTTT
>NA|NA|TRBV10-3|TRBJ1-6
CAISVGDLYSPLHF
TGTGCCATCAGTGTTGGGGACCTTTATTCACCCCTCCACTTT
>NA|TRBD1|TRBV2|TRBJ1-2
CASSHRGQISDTF
TGTGCCAGCTCCCATAGGGGGCAAATATCGGACACCTTC
>NA|TRBD1|TRBV12-3/TRBV12-4|TRBJ1-1
CASSPRTGVMNTEAFF
TGTGCCAGCAGTCCTCGGACAGGAGTTATGAACACTGAAGCTTTCTTT
>medium-sized|TRBD1|TRBV20-1|TRBJ1-5
CSARDRENQPQHF
TGCAGTGCTAGGGACAGGGAAAATCAGCCCCAGCATTTT
>NA|NA|TRBV2|TRBJ2-3
CASSEARAPTDTQYF
TGTGCCAGCAGTGAAGCGCGAGCTCCCACAGATACGCAGTATTTT
>many|NA|TRBV29-1|TRBJ2-7
CSVADTYEQYF
TGCAGCGTTGCGGACACCTACGAGCAGTACTTC
>NA|NA|TRBV20-1|TRBJ1-5
CSASGSNQPQHF
TGCAGTGCTAGCGGTAGCAATCAGCCCCAGCATTTT
>many|NA|TRBV5-8|TRBJ2-7
CASSSRQEKYF
TGTGCCAGCAGCTCCCGACAAGAAAAGTACTTC
>NA|NA|TRBV7-3|TRBJ2-2
CASSLMAGLTNTGELFF
TGTGCCAGCAGCTTAATGGCAGGACTAACGAACACCGGGGAGCTGTTTTTT
>many|NA|TRBV7-6|TRBJ2-2
CASSLGAGRLHGELFF
TGTGCCAGCAGCTTAGGGGCGGGGAGACTACACGGGGAGCTGTTTTTT
>many|NA|TRBV7-9|TRBJ2-7
CASSSPIGLEGYEQYF
TGTGCCAGCAGCTCCCCGATCGGGTTAGAAGGGTACGAGCAGTACTTC
>NA|NA|TRBV7-9|TRBJ2-3
CASSFRVTDTQYF
TGTGCCAGCAGCTTTCGAGTCACAGATACGCAGTATTTT
>many|NA|TRBV7-8|TRBJ1-1
CASSLESTEAFF
TGTGCCAGCAGCTTAGAGAGCACTGAAGCTTTCTTT
>NA|TRBD1|TRBV2|TRBJ1-2
CATILGQMPNYGYTF
TGTGCCACCATTTTGGGACAGATGCCTAACTATGGCTACACCTTC
>few|NA|TRBV18|TRBJ2-5
CASSPGVEETQYF
TGTGCCAGCTCACCAGGGGTGGAAGAGACCCAGTACTTC
>NA|TRBD2|TRBV5-1|TRBJ2-3
CACSPSGGLDTQYF
TGCGCCTGCAGCCCCAGCGGGGGGCTAGATACGCAGTATTTT
>many|NA|TRBV29-1|TRBJ2-1
CSVEDRGYNEQFF
TGCAGCGTTGAAGATCGAGGGTACAATGAGCAGTTCTTC
>many|NA|TRBV5-4|TRBJ2-7
CASSLPQGTVEEQYF
TGTGCCAGCAGCTTACCCCAGGGGACGGTGGAAGAGCAGTACTTC
>NA|NA|TRBV4-3|TRBJ1-5
CASSQAGGFQPQHF
TGCGCCAGCAGCCAAGCTGGGGGTTTTCAGCCCCAGCATTTT
>NA|TRBD2|TRBV19|TRBJ2-1
CASSPGTSGRRYNEQFF
TGTGCCAGTAGTCCAGGGACTAGCGGGAGACGCTACAATGAGCAGTTCTTC